This TCR beta chain was profiled in a study of OX40 agonist ivuxolimab in advanced cancers. Across the study: Patients in the trial were receiving intravenous ivuxolimab every 2 weeks, at doses of 0.01 to 10 mg/kg. Regarding the study as a whole: At 0.1 to 3.0 mg/kg, CD4+ and CD8+ blood T cells expanded clonally by week 6.

Germline CDR1 and CDR2: SGHAT and FQDESV (reference sequence). V lost 3 bases to trimming and J lost 6 bases, with 11 bases between them. This CDR3 is built from 13 residues. This table comes from immunoSEQ multiplex PCR, and its TCRdb copy is limited to in-frame clones, with some not included. The table records under 35,000 clones, approximately 80% of them present only once. Comment on this clone: Antigen unknown.

The chain links TRBV11-1 to TRBJ1-2; maybe TRBD1 (6 bases). The sample was CD4+ or CD8+ T cells sorted from blood, taken in a trial of the OX40 agonist ivuxolimab. This receptor was obtained from an adult with an advanced solid tumor such as melanoma, head and neck, liver or kidney cancer. The DNA for the CDR3 is TGTGCCAGCAGCTTTGGACAGAGTCATGGCTACACCTTC. This codes for CASSFGQSHGYTF.